The T cell receptor beta chain described here comes from a study of T cells in Graves' hyperthyroidism and ophthalmopathy. Disease lasting under 3 months, a NOSPECS grade of at least 4, and a Clinical Activity Score of at least 3 were features of the ophthalmopathy patients. Any patient presenting with uncontrolled infection, other autoimmune disease, pregnancy or lactation was left out. For the diagnoses, clinical symptoms, serum thyroxine and TRAb, thyroid ultrasound and orbital computed tomography were used. This clonotype has ten or more counts. Its target is unknown. The junction had 5 bases not matched to a gene; V was cut back by 2 bases and J by 3 bases. Per germline, CDR1 LNHNV and CDR2 YYDKDF (reference sequence). This CDR3 is 15 amino acids long. Notes on the study in general: Ophthalmopathy prediction by the model preceded onset by a median about 6.8 months.

TCR beta CDR3 regions were amplified from RNA. Initially, a first-round RT-PCR of the TCR CDR3 employed the HTBI primer set. TCRdb fed the multiplex PCR reads into MiXCR, producing one record per CDR3 protein. The sample shows roughly 500,000 distinct CDR3 sequences, approximately 25% of them seen only once. J is TRBJ2-7 and V is TRBV15, with 9 bases matching TRBD1. The sample comprised blood. The receptor comes from a woman in her 30s with Graves' ophthalmopathy. Here the CDR3 reads CATSRSGQGHYEQYF. CDR3 sequence (DNA): TGTGCCACCAGCAGATCAGGACAGGGGCACTACGAGCAGTACTTC.